Included here is one T cell receptor (beta chain) sequence, with context. What it recognizes is unknown. This specimen belongs to a study of cytomegalovirus exposure and HLA in healthy donors. Study-level points and caveats: Many donors shared some public TCRs, even though most TCR sequences were rare.

Primers: 60 Vbeta forward and 13 Jbeta reverse. Assay used: immunoSEQ multiplex PCR; TCRdb lists only in-frame clones, some missing. The sample carries about 55,000 clones, 82% recorded once. With 1 base clipped from V and 5 bases from J, the junction kept 3 bases outside the gene matches. CDR1 and CDR2 from the germline V gene are LNHDA and SQIVND (reference sequence). CDR3 size: 14 residues. The receptor's source is a man aged 30 to 45 in good health and CMV-seronegative. Sequences were obtained from PBMCs. The chain carries TRBV19 and TRBJ2-5; 8 bases line up with TRBD2. The chain's CDR3 is CASSIAGGHETQYF. CDR3 in DNA: TGTGCCAGTAGTATAGCGGGAGGGCACGAGACCCAGTACTTC.